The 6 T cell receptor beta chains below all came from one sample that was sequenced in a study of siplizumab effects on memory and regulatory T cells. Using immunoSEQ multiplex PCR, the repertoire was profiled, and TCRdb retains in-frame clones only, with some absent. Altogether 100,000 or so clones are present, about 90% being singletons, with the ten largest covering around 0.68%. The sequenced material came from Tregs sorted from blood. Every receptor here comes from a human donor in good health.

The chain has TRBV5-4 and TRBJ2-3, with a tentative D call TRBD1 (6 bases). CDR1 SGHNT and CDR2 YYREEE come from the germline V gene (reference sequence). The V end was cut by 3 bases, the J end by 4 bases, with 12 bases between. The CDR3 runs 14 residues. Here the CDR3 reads CASSSRGEADTQYF. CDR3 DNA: TGTGCCAGCAGCTCCAGGGGTGAAGCAGATACGCAGTATTTT.

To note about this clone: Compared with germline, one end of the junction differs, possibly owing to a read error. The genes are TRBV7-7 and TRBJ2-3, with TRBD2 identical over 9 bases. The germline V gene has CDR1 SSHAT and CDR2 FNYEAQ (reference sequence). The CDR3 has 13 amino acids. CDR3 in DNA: TGTGCTAGCAGCTTAGCGGGGGAGGGTACGCAGTATTTT. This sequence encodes CASSLAGEGTQYF.

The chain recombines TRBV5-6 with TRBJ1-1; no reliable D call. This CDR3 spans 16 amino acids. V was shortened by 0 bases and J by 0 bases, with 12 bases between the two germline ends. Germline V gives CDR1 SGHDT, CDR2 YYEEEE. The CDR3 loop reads CASSLGSAGMNTEAFF. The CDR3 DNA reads TGTGCCAGCAGCTTGGGATCGGCGGGCATGAACACTGAAGCTTTCTTT.

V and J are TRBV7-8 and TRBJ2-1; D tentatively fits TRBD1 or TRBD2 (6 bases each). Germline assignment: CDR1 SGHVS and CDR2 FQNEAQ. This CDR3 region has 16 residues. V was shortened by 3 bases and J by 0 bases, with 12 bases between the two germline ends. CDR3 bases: TGTGCCAGCAGCTTGGGCGGGACAACCTCCTACAATGAGCAGTTCTTC. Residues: CASSLGGTTSYNEQFF. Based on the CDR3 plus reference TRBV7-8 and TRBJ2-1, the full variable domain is GAGVSQSPRYKVAKRGQDVALRCDPISGHVSLFWYQQALGQGPEFLTYFQNEAQLDKSGLPSDRFFAERPEGSVSTLKIQRTQQEDSAVYLCASSLGGTTSYNEQFFGPGTRLTVL.

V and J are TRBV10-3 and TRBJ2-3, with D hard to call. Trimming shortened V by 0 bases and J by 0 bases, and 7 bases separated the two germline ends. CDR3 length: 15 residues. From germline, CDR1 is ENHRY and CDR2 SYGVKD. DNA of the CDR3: TGTGCCATCAGTGAGTCGGAGACTAGCACAGATACGCAGTATTTT. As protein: CAISESETSTDTQYF.

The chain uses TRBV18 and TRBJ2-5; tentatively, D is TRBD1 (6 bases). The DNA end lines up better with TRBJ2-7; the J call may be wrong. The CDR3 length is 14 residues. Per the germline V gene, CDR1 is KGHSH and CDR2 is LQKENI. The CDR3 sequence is CASSPRTEDYEQYF. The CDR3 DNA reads TGTGCCAGCTCACCGAGGACAGAAGACTACGAGCAGTACTTC.